The clone carrying this T cell receptor beta chain was counted ten times or more. The junction differs from germline at one of its ends, possibly a read error. CDR3-region Arm-PCR and iRepertoire HTBI primers produced the TCR beta libraries. Via MiXCR, TCRdb re-called the multiplex PCR reads, giving one row per CDR3 protein. The sample lists about 560,000 distinct CDR3 sequences, about 16% seen once, with around 12% in the top ten. This CDR3 spans 12 amino acids. Germline V gene lookup returns CDR1 MGHRA and CDR2 YSYEKL. This sample is part of a study of regulatory T cells in long-lasting Graves disease. Stated time point: newly diagnosed GD, antithyroid drugs for less than 3 months. From PBMCs, RNA was extracted and then used to make the TCR library. The data also belong to a second study, concerning T cells in Graves' hyperthyroidism and ophthalmopathy.

This TCR came from a young man with Graves disease. Material: peripheral blood mononuclear cells (PBMCs), obtained at new diagnosis, from a patient treated with antithyroid drugs. This chain joins TRBV4-1 and TRBJ2-7; D remains ambiguous. The CDR3 region is CASSQDRYEQYF. CDR3 coding DNA: TGTGCCAGCAGCCAAGATCGGTACGAGCAGTACTTC.